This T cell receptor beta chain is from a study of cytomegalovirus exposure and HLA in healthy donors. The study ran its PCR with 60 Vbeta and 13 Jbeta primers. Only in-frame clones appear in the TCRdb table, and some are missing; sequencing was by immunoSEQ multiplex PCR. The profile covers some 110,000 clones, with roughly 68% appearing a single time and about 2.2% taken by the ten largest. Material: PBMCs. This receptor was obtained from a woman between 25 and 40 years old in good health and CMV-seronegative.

CDR3 region: CASSQEVTAGPNGYTF. CDR3 nucleotide sequence: TGCGCCAGCAGCCAAGAGGTGACAGCGGGTCCCAATGGCTACACCTTC. This chain joins TRBV4-1 and TRBJ1-2; TRBD1 is a possible D gene (5 bases). The germline V gene has CDR1 MGHRA and CDR2 YSYEKL. The germline V and J ends were trimmed by 0 bases and 6 bases, with 17 bases remaining between them. This CDR3 comprises 16 residues.